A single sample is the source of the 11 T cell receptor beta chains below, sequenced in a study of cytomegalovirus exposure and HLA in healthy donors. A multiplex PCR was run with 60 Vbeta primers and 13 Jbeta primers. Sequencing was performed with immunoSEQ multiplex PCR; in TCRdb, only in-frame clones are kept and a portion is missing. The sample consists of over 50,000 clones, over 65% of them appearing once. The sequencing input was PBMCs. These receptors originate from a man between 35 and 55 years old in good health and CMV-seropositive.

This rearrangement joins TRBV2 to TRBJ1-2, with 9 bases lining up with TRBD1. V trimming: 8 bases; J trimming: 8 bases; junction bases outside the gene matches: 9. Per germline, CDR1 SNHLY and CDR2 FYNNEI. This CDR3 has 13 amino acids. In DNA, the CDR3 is TGTGCCAGCGGGACAGGGCTTCTCTGGGGCTACACCTTC. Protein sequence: CASGTGLLWGYTF.

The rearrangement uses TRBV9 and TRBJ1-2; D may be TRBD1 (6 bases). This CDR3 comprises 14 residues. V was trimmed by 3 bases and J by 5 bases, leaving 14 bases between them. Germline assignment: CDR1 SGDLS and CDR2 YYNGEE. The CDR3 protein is CASSARDIRYGYTF. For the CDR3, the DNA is TGTGCCAGCAGCGCACGGGACATCAGATATGGCTACACCTTC.

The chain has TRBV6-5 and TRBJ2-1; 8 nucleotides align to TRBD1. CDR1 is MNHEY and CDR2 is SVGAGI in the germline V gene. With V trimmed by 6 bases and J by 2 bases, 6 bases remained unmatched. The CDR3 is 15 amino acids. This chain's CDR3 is CASSSDRGPYNEQFF. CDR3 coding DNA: TGTGCCAGCAGCTCCGACAGGGGCCCCTACAATGAGCAGTTCTTC.

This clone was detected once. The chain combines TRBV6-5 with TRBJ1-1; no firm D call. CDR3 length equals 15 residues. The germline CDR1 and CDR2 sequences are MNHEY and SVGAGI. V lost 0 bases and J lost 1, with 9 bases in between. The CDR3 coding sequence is TGTGCCAGCAGTTACTCGAAGCGCAGGAACACTGAAGCTTTCTTT. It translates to CASSYSKRRNTEAFF.

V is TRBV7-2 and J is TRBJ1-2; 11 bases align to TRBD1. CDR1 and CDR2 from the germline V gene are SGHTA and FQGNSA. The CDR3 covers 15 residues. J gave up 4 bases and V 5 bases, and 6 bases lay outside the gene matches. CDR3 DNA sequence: TGTGCCAGCAGCCCGGGGACAGGGGGAGGCTATGGCTACACCTTC. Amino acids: CASSPGTGGGYGYTF.

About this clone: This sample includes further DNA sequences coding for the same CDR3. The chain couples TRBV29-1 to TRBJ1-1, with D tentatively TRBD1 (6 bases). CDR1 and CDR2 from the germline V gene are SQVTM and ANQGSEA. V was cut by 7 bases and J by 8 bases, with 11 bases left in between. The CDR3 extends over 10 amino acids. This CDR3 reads CSGGGTEAFF. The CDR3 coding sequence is TGCAGCGGCGGTGGGACAGAAGCTTTCTTT.

The CDR3 loop reads CASSLVAEVEQYF. DNA of the CDR3: TGCGCCAGCAGCTTGGTGGCGGAGGTCGAGCAGTACTTC. The chain recombines TRBV5-1 with TRBJ2-7; TRBD2 is a possible D gene (5 bases). The CDR3 spans 13 residues. The V end lost 0 bases, the J end lost 6 bases, and 10 bases lay between the germline ends. Germline CDR1 is SGHRS and CDR2 is YFSETQ.

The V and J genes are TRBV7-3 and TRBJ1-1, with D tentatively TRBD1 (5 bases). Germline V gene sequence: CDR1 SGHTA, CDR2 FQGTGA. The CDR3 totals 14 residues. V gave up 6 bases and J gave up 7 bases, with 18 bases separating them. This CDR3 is CASSPGGGEGEAFF. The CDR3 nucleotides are TGTGCCAGCAGTCCTGGGGGAGGGGAAGGTGAAGCTTTCTTT.

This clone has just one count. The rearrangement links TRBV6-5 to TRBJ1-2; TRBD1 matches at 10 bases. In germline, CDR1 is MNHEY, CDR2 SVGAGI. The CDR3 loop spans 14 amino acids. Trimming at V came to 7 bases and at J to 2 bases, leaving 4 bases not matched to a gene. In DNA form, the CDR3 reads TGTGCCAGCAAAGGGGACAGGGGAAACTATGGCTACACCTTC. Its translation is CASKGDRGNYGYTF.

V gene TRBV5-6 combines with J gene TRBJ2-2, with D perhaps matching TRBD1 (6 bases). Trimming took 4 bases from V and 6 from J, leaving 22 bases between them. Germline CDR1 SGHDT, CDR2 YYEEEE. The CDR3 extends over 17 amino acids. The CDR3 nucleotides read TGTGCCAGCAGCCGTGCCCTTCACAGGGATACGGCCGGGGAGCTGTTTTTT. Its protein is CASSRALHRDTAGELFF.

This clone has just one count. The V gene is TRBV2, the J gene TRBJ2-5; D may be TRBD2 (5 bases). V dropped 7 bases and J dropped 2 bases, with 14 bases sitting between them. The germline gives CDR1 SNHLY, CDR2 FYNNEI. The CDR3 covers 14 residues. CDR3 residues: CASTLAGVQETQYF. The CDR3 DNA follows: TGTGCCAGCACCCTGGCGGGCGTTCAAGAGACCCAGTACTTC.